This TCR beta chain was recovered during a study of blood T cell repertoires in COVID-19 (dated by TCRdb to the early 2020s). At the level of the whole study: The collaborator samples originated in the United States, Italy and Spain and spanned the acute and convalescent phases of COVID-19. A de-identified subject ID, COVID-19 status, age in years and sex were almost always included in the sample metadata. Subjects who had been exposed to COVID-19, were actively infected with it, or had recovered from it provided the deeply sampled blood TCRbeta repertoires that made up the dataset. Where HLA class I and class II types were available, the types were taken from metadata supplied by the sample provider, not from assay-based typing. The repertoires were released in a freely available public database meant as a resource for research on the immune response to SARS-CoV-2. The prospective study material was composed of cDNA or gDNA derived from T cells, B-cell-depleted T cells, or PBMCs. The samples were drawn from two sources: the first 160 participants of the ongoing ImmuneRACE study, and 1,254 subjects contributed by 6 global collaborators.

Results the study describes overall, beyond this receptor: Clinical and demographic metadata were provided uncurated, with the amount varying by source and participant.

For this clone: Its binding antigen is unknown. Per-base qualities were not stored, and no clone one base away is much larger.

TCRbeta CDR3 regions were amplified from genomic DNA using the immunoSEQ Assay, a bias-controlled multiplex PCR. Per the source publication's procedure: Within the assay, amplification of reference gene primers was used to estimate how many nucleated cells each sample contained. To quantify the absolute abundance of each unique TCRbeta CDR3 rearrangement, sequence reads were collapsed and filtered. For each sample, productive Simpson clonality was calculated as the square root of Simpson's diversity index over productive rearrangements. As stored in TCRdb, this immuneACCESS dataset retains in-frame rearrangements with V and J assigned. A fraction of the clones does not appear; measured against another copy, unresolved V genes explain less than half of the discrepancy, and the remainder lacks a known reason. The D gene and trimming were derived from the DNA, and the V and J assignments and clone size from that table. This sample lists some 130,000 clones; around 85% were detected once. The leading ten clones occupy 17% of the sample.

Whole blood was collected in K2EDTA tubes by collaborating institutions according to the institutions' own protocols. For TCRbeta analysis, collaborators shipped samples as frozen whole blood, isolated PBMCs, or DNA extracted from either of those sample types. The germline V gene encodes CDR1 KGHDR and CDR2 SFDVKD. Between the V and J ends, shortened by 4 bases and 3 bases respectively, the junction contains 9 bases. The CDR3, from cysteine to phenylalanine, totals 14 residues. The CDR3 DNA has 42 bases and is translated from base 1. The sequencing sample was made of peripheral blood. This receptor was identified in a woman older than 75 with acute or convalescent COVID-19. This receptor chain uses TRBV24-1 and TRBJ2-1; TRBD1 could be the D gene, as 6 bases match. The CDR3 loop reads CATSERDNYNEQFF. The DNA reads as follows: TGTGCCACCAGTGAGAGGGACAACTACAATGAGCAGTTCTTC.